This T cell receptor (beta chain) was documented in a study of T cell changes during pregnancy in multiple sclerosis. Deletions cut 6 bases from V and 1 base from J, with 6 bases between. The CDR3 is 12 residues long. CDR1 is MNHEY and CDR2 is SMNVEV in the germline V gene (reference sequence). Some clones are missing from TCRdb's copy, which holds only in-frame ones; the method was immunoSEQ multiplex PCR. The sample holds about 120,000 clones, over 85% seen once. The clonotype was recovered from a female donor with multiple sclerosis, enrolled in a pregnancy study. The input for sequencing was peripheral blood, taken before pregnancy. The V call is TRBV27, the J call TRBJ1-1; D remains ambiguous. CDR3 region: CASRSANTEAFF. CDR3 bases: TGTGCCAGCAGAAGCGCGAACACTGAAGCTTTCTTT.